The 20 T cell receptor beta chains below were found in one sample sequenced in a study of monozygotic twins with inflammatory bowel disease. Using the 5' RACE reads, TCRdb records one entry per CDR3 protein without DNA. This sample's table reports approximately 400,000 distinct CDR3 sequences. Sequenced: blood. These receptors were obtained from a human donor with ulcerative colitis or Crohn's disease, or a healthy co-twin of an affected twin (not recorded which).

This sequence joins TRBV19 and TRBJ2-2; TCRdb designates TRBD2, a call that cannot be tested without DNA. Germline values: CDR1 LNHDA, CDR2 SQIVND (reference sequence). The CDR3 contains 15 residues. CDR3 in amino acids: CASSIRLDLTGELFF.

The chain is built from TRBV7-2 and TRBJ2-1; the TCRdb call, TRBD2, lacks DNA for checking. The germline gives CDR1 SGHTA, CDR2 FQGNSA. The CDR3 spans 14 residues. The CDR3: CASSLTSGNIEQFF.

The chain carries TRBV27 and TRBJ2-7; TCRdb's D call, TRBD1, is unchecked because there is no DNA. CDR3 size: 15 residues. Germline-derived CDR1 and CDR2 are MNHEY and SMNVEV (reference sequence). The CDR3 loop is CASSPGGVTFREQYF.

The chain carries TRBV4-2 and TRBJ1-1; absent DNA, TCRdb's TRBD1 call cannot be checked. CDR3 length: 16 amino acids. Germline-derived CDR1 and CDR2 are LGHNA and YNFKEQ. CDR3 residues: CASSQEGGYMNTEAFF.

V usage is TRBV7-9 and J usage is TRBJ1-5; TCRdb's assignment of TRBD1 cannot be checked, as there is no DNA. The CDR3 sequence is 14 residues long. Germline values: CDR1 SEHNR, CDR2 FQNEAQ (reference sequence). The CDR3 sequence is CASSLRGDDQPQHF.

The chain uses TRBV2 and TRBJ2-1. Germline V gene sequence: CDR1 SNHLY, CDR2 FYNNEI. This CDR3 has 13 amino acids. The CDR3 sequence: CASSEARYNEQFF. The entire variable domain, with the rest obtained from reference TRBV2 and TRBJ2-1, is as follows: EPEVTQTPSHQVTQMGQEVILRCVPISNHLYFYWYRQILGQKVEFLVSFYNNEISEKSEIFDDQFSVERPDGSNFTLKIRSTKLEDSAMYFCASSEARYNEQFFGPGTRLTVL.

The V call is TRBV5-1, the J call TRBJ2-5; with no DNA, the TCRdb D assignment of TRBD1 cannot be verified. In germline, CDR1 is SGHRS, CDR2 YFSETQ. The length of the CDR3 is 13 residues. CDR3 residues: CASSPDRVETQYF.

The chain couples TRBV7-2 to TRBJ2-1; without DNA, the TCRdb call of TRBD2 cannot be checked. Germline loops: CDR1 SGHTA, CDR2 FQGNSA. There are 17 residues in the CDR3. The CDR3 here is CASSFYPVVAGDYEQFF.

The chain employs TRBV19 and TRBJ1-5. Germline V gene lookup returns CDR1 LNHDA and CDR2 SQIVND (reference sequence). The CDR3 spans 13 residues. CDR3: CASSRGEYQPQHF. Based on the CDR3 plus reference TRBV19 and TRBJ1-5, the full variable domain is DGGITQSPKYLFRKEGQNVTLSCEQNLNHDAMYWYRQDPGQGLRLIYYSQIVNDFQKGDIAEGYSVSREKKESFPLTVTSAQKNPTAFYLCASSRGEYQPQHFGDGTRLSIL.

The chain links TRBV5-6 to TRBJ1-5; no DNA is available, so the TRBD1 call from TCRdb remains unchecked. This CDR3 has 17 residues. Germline V gene sequence: CDR1 SGHDT, CDR2 YYEEEE. The CDR3 sequence is CASSLAIQGAGNQPQHF.

This sequence joins TRBV7-6 and TRBJ2-7; TCRdb selects TRBD1, and the lack of DNA leaves this call unchecked. Germline V CDR1 and CDR2: SGHVS, FNYEAQ. This CDR3 is built from 13 residues. CDR3 protein: CASSMTVSYEQYF.

The chain combines TRBV6-6 with TRBJ2-1. This CDR3 has 12 amino acids. Germline values: CDR1 MNHNY, CDR2 SVGAGI (reference sequence). This CDR3 reads CASSDSYNEQFF.

The chain carries TRBV5-1 and TRBJ2-1; TCRdb proposes TRBD1, but this gene call is untestable without DNA. CDR3 size: 14 residues. Germline CDR1 SGHRS, CDR2 YFSETQ. CDR3 sequence: CASSTSTVLNEQFF.

The V call is TRBV5-5, the J call TRBJ2-4; TCRdb's D call, TRBD1, is unchecked because there is no DNA. This CDR3 is built from 17 residues. CDR1 is SGHKS, CDR2 YYEKEE, per germline (reference sequence). This chain's CDR3 is CASSLLVQGAAKNIQYF.

The chain carries TRBV7-2 and TRBJ1-1. The CDR3 consists of 14 residues. CDR1 and CDR2 (germline): SGHTA, FQGNSA. The CDR3 reads CASNPNGRGTEAFF.

The V call is TRBV2, the J call TRBJ2-2. The CDR3 totals 14 residues. Germline loops: CDR1 SNHLY, CDR2 FYNNEI. CDR3 sequence: CAKAGGANTGELFF.

This sequence joins TRBV7-3 and TRBJ2-1; TCRdb selects TRBD1, and the lack of DNA leaves this call unchecked. CDR3 length: 14 residues. The germline V gene has CDR1 SGHTA and CDR2 FQGTGA. CDR3 in amino acids: CASRDSLTTGEQFF.

The chain uses TRBV6-1 and TRBJ2-7; without DNA, the TCRdb call of TRBD1 cannot be checked. Germline CDR1 reads MNHNS; CDR2 reads SASEGT. This CDR3 comprises 13 residues. The CDR3 reads CASDMDRVGEQYF.

V gene TRBV7-2 combines with J gene TRBJ1-4; the TCRdb call, TRBD1, lacks DNA for checking. Germline CDR1 and CDR2: SGHTA and FQGNSA. The CDR3 has 16 residues. The CDR3 loop reads CASSLTGGAPNEKLFF.

The chain employs TRBV7-2 and TRBJ2-3; lacking DNA, the TRBD2 call made by TCRdb goes unchecked. Germline lookup yields CDR1 SGHTA and CDR2 FQGNSA. The CDR3 contains 16 residues. The CDR3 sequence: CASSTGLAGGRDTQYF.